The source of this T cell receptor beta chain is a study of a mutant IDH1 vaccine in newly diagnosed glioma. Sequencing was performed with immunoSEQ multiplex PCR; in TCRdb, only in-frame clones are kept and a portion is missing. The sample includes 25,000 to 35,000 clones, roughly 90% of them seen just once. With respect to this clone: What it binds is unknown.

The CDR3 has 14 residues. The trim removed 6 bases at V and 6 bases at J, leaving 4 bases unmatched. CDR1 is SGHVS and CDR2 is FNYEAQ in the germline V gene. Time point reported: week 5, during vaccination. In every dose of vaccine, 300 ug of mutant IDH1 20-mer peptide was given alongside topical imiquimod. The starting material was PBMCs, obtained from a glioma patient whose treatment included an IDH1 peptide vaccine. The V and J genes are TRBV7-6 and TRBJ2-7, with 14 bases lining up with TRBD2. The receptor was derived from a man younger than 35 with glioma. The chain's CDR3 is CASSLGTSGSEQYF. CDR3 sequence (DNA): TGTGCCAGCAGTCTCGGGACTAGCGGGAGCGAGCAGTACTTC.